These 5 T cell receptor beta chains originate from one sample sequenced in a study of T-cell reconstitution after alpha-beta-depleted transplantation in children. Using unique molecular identifiers, the investigators prepared the TCRbeta library. TCRdb reprocessed the PCR reads via MiXCR and lists one record per CDR3 protein. The table records 100,000 or so distinct CDR3 sequences, approximately 8% of them present only once. Source: PBMCs, taken before TCRalphabeta/CD19-depleted stem cell transplant. These receptors came from a boy aged 2-9 years with acute lymphoblastic leukemia, due to receive a stem cell transplant.

This clonotype was found many times. The chain employs TRBV10-3 and TRBJ2-6, with a tentative D call TRBD2 (6 bases). The CDR3 is 19 residues long. The V and J ends lost 4 bases and 0 bases respectively, with 19 bases between them. CDR1 and CDR2 from the germline V gene are ENHRY and SYGVKD. CDR3 loop: CAISVPPAGPNSGANVLTF. The CDR3 region has the DNA TGTGCCATCAGTGTCCCTCCCGCGGGACCGAACTCTGGGGCCAACGTCCTGACTTTC.

This clonotype was detected ten times or more. This chain connects TRBV7-8 to TRBJ2-3, with a possible D match to TRBD2 (6 bases). The CDR3 consists of 15 residues. Germline CDR1 reads SGHVS; CDR2 reads FQNEAQ. V lost 1 base to trimming and J lost 1 base, with 9 bases between them. This CDR3 is CASSLVGGGTDTQYF. In DNA form, the CDR3 reads TGTGCCAGCAGCTTAGTCGGGGGTGGCACAGATACGCAGTATTTT.

There are many counts of this clonotype. This chain joins TRBV9 and TRBJ2-3; D might be TRBD2 (5 bases). The CDR3 runs 13 residues. Trimming removed 2 bases at V and 2 bases at J, with 6 bases between. From germline, CDR1 is SGDLS and CDR2 YYNGEE. CDR3 loop: CASSVRATDTQYF. CDR3 bases: TGTGCCAGCAGCGTGCGGGCCACAGATACGCAGTATTTT.

The sample holds many counts of this clonotype. V usage is TRBV12-3 or TRBV12-4 and J usage is TRBJ1-1; 8 positions match TRBD1. V was pared by 7 bases and J by 2 bases, with 6 bases of the junction left unmatched. The CDR3 covers 14 residues. The CDR3 DNA reads as TGTGCCAGCACCCCGACAGGGGTTAACACTGAAGCTTTCTTT. Its translation: CASTPTGVNTEAFF.

This clonotype was seen many times. The gene calls are TRBV15 and TRBJ2-6; D call uncertain. Trimming left V 2 bases short and J 0 bases short, with 8 bases between. The CDR3 extends over 16 amino acids. Germline CDR1 is LNHNV and CDR2 is YYDKDF (reference sequence). The CDR3 here is CATSRTFSSGANVLTF. The CDR3 DNA is TGTGCCACCAGCAGAACATTTAGCTCTGGGGCCAACGTCCTGACTTTC.